Sequencing of this T cell receptor (beta chain) was carried out in a study of beta chain features in type 1 diabetes. Overall study results and limits: VDJ junctions from type 1 diabetes patients carried fewer insertions and larger deletions. Resolution of whether HLA type affects TCRB rearrangement was not achieved here.

Every bit of the isolated RNA underwent reverse transcription, so sequencing read expressed TCRB transcripts. The assay was immunoSEQ multiplex PCR, and TCRdb's table has in-frame clones only and misses some. The sample has roughly 370,000 clones, approximately 15% seen once. This CDR3 has 14 amino acids. Germline V CDR1 and CDR2: LGHNA, YSLEER. The V and J ends lost 0 bases and 5 bases respectively, with 7 bases between them. The table lists this clone with a few counts. Antigen: not known. Heparinised blood was drawn once per donor, averaging around 120 mL. Based on CD45RO/CCR7/CD25/CD127/CD95/CD27, CD4+ regulatory, stem cell-like memory, naive and central memory cells were sorted.

The specimen was naive CD4+ T cells from blood. This clonotype was obtained from a man aged 30 to 39 in good health. This chain joins TRBV4-3 and TRBJ2-2; no clear D gene. DNA of the CDR3: TGCGCCAGCAGCCAAGATACCCTGACCGGGGAGCTGTTTTTT. Translated, it gives CASSQDTLTGELFF.